The 24 T cell receptor beta chains given below trace back to one sample, sequenced in a study of T cell responses to AZD1222 COVID-19 vaccine (dated by TCRdb to the early 2020s). The time point label here, explained by the study, means: baseline before first vaccination. According to the study, the label for this sample's treatment or condition signals: meningococcal conjugate vaccine given as trial control. Library method: the immunoSEQ multiplex PCR assay. TCRdb holds this immuneACCESS table with in-frame rearrangements only. Some clones are missing; in checked studies, unresolved V genes explain under half, and the rest has no known cause. The sample table shows roughly 89,000 clones, and 88% are seen once. The ten largest account for around 4.5% of the sample. The starting material was peripheral blood, obtained on day 0 of MenACWY control vaccination. These receptors all come from an adult in good health.

The chain carries TRBV5-1 and TRBJ1-2; D may be TRBD1 (6 bases). The CDR3 sequence is 14 residues long. Germline V gene lookup returns CDR1 SGHRS and CDR2 YFSETQ. V lost 0 bases and J lost 8, with 14 bases in between. The chain's CDR3 is CASSLADWGRGYTF. As DNA, the CDR3 is TGCGCCAGCAGCTTGGCCGACTGGGGGCGAGGCTACACCTTC.

The genes are TRBV2 and TRBJ1-1; D is ambiguous. Germline CDR1 and CDR2: SNHLY and FYNNEI. This CDR3 is built from 14 residues. Trimming took off 7 bases at V and 1 base at J, with 13 bases between the two ends. The CDR3 sequence: CASKVAAGNTEAFF. The CDR3, as DNA: TGTGCCAGCAAAGTGGCCGCAGGGAACACTGAAGCTTTCTTT.

The CDR3: CASSTENTGELFF. The DNA of the CDR3 is TGTGCCAGCAGCACGGAAAACACCGGGGAGCTGTTTTTT. V is TRBV11-2 and J is TRBJ2-2; D is uncertain. The CDR3 spans 13 residues. Per germline, CDR1 SGHAT and CDR2 FQNNGV. Deletions cut 5 bases from V and 2 bases from J, with 6 bases between. The full variable domain, with the rest looked up from reference TRBV11-2 and TRBJ2-2, is EAGVAQSPRYKIIEKRQSVAFWCNPISGHATLYWYQQILGQGPKLLIQFQNNGVVDDSQLPKDRFSAERLKGVDSTLKIQPAKLEDSAVYLCASSTENTGELFFGEGSRLTVL.

This clone was seen just once. This chain uses TRBV19 with TRBJ2-2, with 14 bases identical to TRBD2. The CDR3 spans 22 residues. Germline trimming cut 1 base from V and 4 bases from J; bases unmatched to any gene: 17. CDR1 and CDR2 from the germline V gene are LNHDA and SQIVND (reference sequence). CDR3 nucleotides: TGTGCCAGTAGTATAGCCCCATCATATGGACTAGCGGGAGGTCTAGCCACCGGGGAGCTGTTTTTT. This codes for CASSIAPSYGLAGGLATGELFF.

A word on this clone: One junction end disagrees with the germline gene, perhaps due to a read error. The CDR3 nucleotides are TGTGCGAGTATGGGACAGAACACAGATACGCAGTATTTT. The encoded protein is CASMGQNTDTQYF. V usage is TRBV19 and J usage is TRBJ2-3; 7 bases agree with TRBD1. CDR1 and CDR2 from the germline V gene are LNHDA and SQIVND (reference sequence). The CDR3 contains 13 residues.

This chain connects TRBV2 to TRBJ1-2, with D hard to call. Trimming stripped 5 bases from V and 0 bases from J, with 7 bases between. The CDR3 contains 13 residues. CDR1 SNHLY and CDR2 FYNNEI come from the germline V gene. The CDR3 coding sequence is TGTGCCAGCAGTCCGGCAGCTAACTATGGCTACACCTTC. Its translation is CASSPAANYGYTF. Supplemented by reference TRBV2 and TRBJ1-2, the full variable domain reads EPEVTQTPSHQVTQMGQEVILRCVPISNHLYFYWYRQILGQKVEFLVSFYNNEISEKSEIFDDQFSVERPDGSNFTLKIRSTKLEDSAMYFCASSPAANYGYTFGSGTRLTVV.

The chain combines TRBV28 with TRBJ2-7; tentatively, D is TRBD1 or TRBD2 (5 bases each). Per the germline V gene, CDR1 is MDHEN and CDR2 is SYDVKM. V lost 7 bases and J lost 1, with 20 bases in between. The length of the CDR3 is 16 residues. The CDR3 sequence is CASTLNWGRGSYEQYF. CDR3 DNA: TGTGCCAGCACCTTGAATTGGGGACGAGGTTCCTACGAGCAGTACTTC.

The rearrangement links TRBV28 to TRBJ1-6; the D gene is possibly TRBD1 (6 bases). V was cut by 5 bases and J by 9 bases, with 20 bases left in between. Germline values: CDR1 MDHEN, CDR2 SYDVKM. The CDR3 contains 16 residues. CDR3 amino acids: CASSGPGGRGVSPLHF. DNA for the CDR3: TGTGCCAGCAGTGGCCCCGGGGGGCGCGGTGTTTCACCCCTCCACTTT.

The rearrangement joins TRBV14 to TRBJ1-2; D gene uncertain. Per germline, CDR1 SGHDN and CDR2 FVKESK. The CDR3 is 15 residues long. Trimming shortened V by 0 bases and J by 3 bases, and 11 bases separated the two germline ends. The CDR3 nucleotides are TGTGCCAGCAGCCAAGATGGCGGGTACCACTATGGCTACACCTTC. Translating it yields CASSQDGGYHYGYTF. Full variable domain (missing parts from reference TRBV14 and TRBJ1-2): EAGVTQFPSHSVIEKGQTVTLRCDPISGHDNLYWYRRVMGKEIKFLLHFVKESKQDESGMPNNRFLAERTGGTYSTLKVQPAELEDSGVYFCASSQDGGYHYGYTFGSGTRLTVV.

The V gene is TRBV24-1, the J gene TRBJ1-2, with 8 bases aligning to TRBD1. The CDR3 is made up of 16 amino acids. The V gene end was trimmed by 4 bases and the J gene end by 4 bases; junction bases not matched to a gene: 10. CDR1 is KGHDR and CDR2 is SFDVKD in the germline V gene. CDR3: CATSDPGTGGVYGYTF. In DNA form, the CDR3 reads TGTGCCACCAGTGACCCCGGGACAGGTGGGGTCTATGGCTACACCTTC.

This clone appeared a single time. The V call is TRBV7-9, the J call TRBJ1-2; D call uncertain. In germline, CDR1 is SEHNR, CDR2 FQNEAQ (reference sequence). The CDR3 extends over 16 amino acids. V was clipped by 4 bases and J by 6 bases, with 21 bases between them. The CDR3 region has the DNA TGTGCCAGCAGCTCCTCCTTCCGACGGGCCGTCCATGGCTACACCTTC. It encodes CASSSSFRRAVHGYTF.

The rearrangement joins TRBV30 to TRBJ1-6; no clear D. The CDR3 covers 15 residues. Trimming removed 0 bases from V and 5 bases from J, with 11 bases in between. The germline V gene encodes CDR1 GTSNPN and CDR2 SVGIG (reference sequence). CDR3 in amino acids: CAWSVLELNNSPLHF. Here the CDR3 DNA reads TGTGCCTGGAGTGTACTAGAATTAAATAATTCACCCCTCCACTTT.

This chain joins TRBV28 and TRBJ2-7, with TRBD2 identical over 8 bases. V shed 9 bases and J 4 bases; nucleotides not matched to a gene: 20. Germline values: CDR1 MDHEN, CDR2 SYDVKM. The CDR3 contains 17 residues. CDR3 amino acids: CASTPTRGGRLVYEQYF. CDR3 coding DNA: TGTGCCAGTACCCCTACCCGGGGGGGGCGCCTTGTTTACGAGCAGTACTTC.

The V and J genes are TRBV2 and TRBJ1-2; 10 positions match TRBD1. CDR1 is SNHLY, CDR2 FYNNEI, per germline. The CDR3 sequence is 14 residues long. V dropped 7 bases and J dropped 2; count of bases not matched to a gene: 4. The CDR3 DNA reads as TGTGCCAGCACCGTGGACAGGGGGAACTATGGCTACACCTTC. It yields the protein CASTVDRGNYGYTF.

This chain connects TRBV7-8 to TRBJ1-1, with D unresolved. Trimming removed 3 bases at V and 8 bases at J, with 10 bases between. This CDR3 contains 12 residues. Germline V CDR1 and CDR2: SGHVS, FQNEAQ. The CDR3 DNA sequence: TGTGCCAGCAGCTTCGACGGTCTGGAAGCTTTCTTT. Amino acid sequence: CASSFDGLEAFF.

The rearrangement links TRBV5-1 to TRBJ2-2; 8 bases map to TRBD2. This CDR3 region has 16 residues. In germline, CDR1 is SGHRS, CDR2 YFSETQ. Trimming at V came to 2 bases and at J to 2 bases, leaving 5 bases not matched to a gene. CDR3 bases: TGCGCCAGCAGCTTCAGCGGGAGCCTTAACACCGGGGAGCTGTTTTTT. Protein sequence: CASSFSGSLNTGELFF.

This clone appeared a single time. The V call is TRBV3-1 (or the pseudogene TRBV3-2), the J call TRBJ1-2; D gene unclear. V was clipped by 3 bases and J by 0 bases, with 17 bases between them. This CDR3 region has 17 residues. Germline V gives CDR1 LGHDT, CDR2 YNNKEL (reference sequence). The CDR3, as DNA: TGTGCCAGCAGCCACCGAAACCTGGGCGGGGCTAACTATGGCTACACCTTC. Protein: CASSHRNLGGANYGYTF.

Note on this clone: Additional DNA sequences in this sample encode the identical CDR3. The chain couples TRBV19 to TRBJ1-5; 7 bases map to TRBD1. This CDR3 has 15 residues. The germline V gene encodes CDR1 LNHDA and CDR2 SQIVND (reference sequence). After removal of 3 bases from V and 4 bases from J, the junction contained 6 bases not matched to a gene. This CDR3 reads CASSIRQGGNQPQHF. Written as DNA, the CDR3 is TGTGCCAGTAGTATCCGGCAGGGGGGGAATCAGCCCCAGCATTTT. The whole variable domain, filled in from reference TRBV19 and TRBJ1-5, reads DGGITQSPKYLFRKEGQNVTLSCEQNLNHDAMYWYRQDPGQGLRLIYYSQIVNDFQKGDIAEGYSVSREKKESFPLTVTSAQKNPTAFYLCASSIRQGGNQPQHFGDGTRLSIL.

A single count supports this clone. The gene calls are TRBV5-6 and TRBJ1-5; D perhaps matches TRBD1 (6 bases). Germline CDR1 is SGHDT and CDR2 is YYEEEE. The CDR3 is 15 amino acids. Trimming pared 2 bases from V and 2 bases from J, leaving 11 bases between. CDR3 in DNA: TGTGCCAGCAGCTTAGGACAGTGGGGCAATCAGCCCCAGCATTTT. This codes for CASSLGQWGNQPQHF. Full variable domain (remainder filled in from reference TRBV5-6 and TRBJ1-5): DAGVTQSPTHLIKTRGQQVTLRCSPKSGHDTVSWYQQALGQGPQFIFQYYEEEERQRGNFPDRFSGHQFPNYSSELNVNALLLGDSALYLCASSLGQWGNQPQHFGDGTRLSIL.

Here the CDR3 DNA reads TGTGCCAGTAGTCCCTCGACAGGGAATTCACCCCTCCACTTT. Translated, it gives CASSPSTGNSPLHF. The gene calls are TRBV19 and TRBJ1-6, with 7 bases aligning to TRBD1. J was trimmed by 7 bases and V by 5 bases; bases with no gene match: 5. CDR3 length: 14 residues. Germline assignment: CDR1 LNHDA and CDR2 SQIVND (reference sequence).

The count of this clone is one. The J gene is TRBJ1-1, the V gene TRBV5-6, with D uncertain. The germline V and J ends were trimmed by 0 bases and 6 bases, with 9 bases remaining between them. This CDR3 contains 13 residues. Germline V gives CDR1 SGHDT, CDR2 YYEEEE. DNA of the CDR3: TGTGCCAGCAGCTTGGGCACTTCGGCTGAAGCTTTCTTT. Its protein product is CASSLGTSAEAFF.

V and J are TRBV20-1 and TRBJ1-3; D ambiguous. Between the trimmed V and J ends, which lost 5 bases and 4 bases, there was a span of 6 bases. Germline V gene data show CDR1 as DFQATT and CDR2 as SNEGSKA (reference sequence). This CDR3 comprises 11 residues. The DNA of the CDR3 is TGCAGTGCTTCAGGAGGAAACACCATATATTTT. Protein sequence: CSASGGNTIYF.

This clone was seen a single time. The rearrangement uses TRBV11-2 and TRBJ2-7; 7 nucleotides line up with TRBD1. CDR1 and CDR2 (germline): SGHAT, FQNNGV. V lost 0 bases to trimming and J lost 3 bases; unmatched junction nucleotides: 5. The CDR3 is 15 residues long. CDR3 in amino acids: CASSLELDRVYEQYF. For the CDR3, the DNA is TGTGCCAGCAGCTTAGAGCTCGACAGGGTCTACGAGCAGTACTTC.

The chain joins TRBV5-1 to TRBJ2-7; D is perhaps TRBD1 or TRBD2 (5 bases each). The germline gives CDR1 SGHRS, CDR2 YFSETQ. Between the trimmed V and J ends, which lost 7 bases and 6 bases, there was a span of 17 bases. The CDR3 loop spans 13 amino acids. The CDR3, as DNA: TGCGCCAGCGAAATTGACCCTGGGGGCGAGCAGTACTTC. Its protein product is CASEIDPGGEQYF.